Listed below are T cell receptor beta chains from one sample, sequenced in a study of radiotherapy plus CTLA-4 blockade in lung cancer. Sequencing used immunoSEQ multiplex PCR; TCRdb keeps in-frame clones, though not all of them. Altogether 35,000 to 50,000 clones are present, over 60% being singletons, with the ten largest covering roughly 25%. The material was peripheral blood, obtained from a patient treated with radiotherapy plus ipilimumab. The receptors here all came from a human donor with non-small cell lung cancer who had a partial response to radiotherapy plus ipilimumab. Each CDR3 is given with its conserved first and last residue. Fields, in order: D gene, V gene, J gene, clone size, CDR3 length, CDR3 DNA, CDR3 protein. A D gene is named only where the DNA matches it firmly. Rows give clone size only sometimes, using once, few, many, or a class for an expanded clone.

>NA|TRBV7-9|TRBJ1-6|NA|13
TGTGCCAGCAGCTTCAGTTATAATTCACCCCTCCACTTT
CASSFSYNSPLHF
>TRBD2|TRBV18|TRBJ2-3|NA|16
TGTGCCAGCTCACCAAGACTAGCGGGAGGCACAGATACGCAGTATTTT
CASSPRLAGGTDTQYF
>TRBD1|TRBV7-8|TRBJ2-5|once|15
TGTGCCAGCAGCTTGCCCGGGACAGGCATGGAGACCCAGTACTTC
CASSLPGTGMETQYF
>NA|TRBV11-2|TRBJ2-1|few|12
TGTGCCAGCAGCATACAGGGAAACGAGCAGTTCTTC
CASSIQGNEQFF
>TRBD1|TRBV5-1|TRBJ2-7|NA|14
TGCGCCAGCAGCAGATGGACAGGGGTGGGCGAGCAGTACTTC
CASSRWTGVGEQYF
>TRBD2|TRBV5-6|TRBJ2-2|NA|18
TGTGCCAGCAGCTTGGGGGGACTAGCGGGAGATATCACCGGGGAGCTGTTTTTT
CASSLGGLAGDITGELFF
>NA|TRBV6-1|TRBJ1-2|NA|13
TGTGCCAGCAGTGAATCGGGGAACTATGGCTACACCTTC
CASSESGNYGYTF
>TRBD1|TRBV29-1|TRBJ2-7|few|13
TGCAGCGTACCGGGACAGGGGGCCGGCGAGCAGTACTTC
CSVPGQGAGEQYF
>NA|TRBV10-3|TRBJ1-2|few|14
TGTGCCATCAGTGAGAGCGGGGGCGGTGGAGGCTACACCTTC
CAISESGGGGGYTF
>NA|TRBV14|TRBJ2-1|NA|15
TGTGCCAGCAGCCCCTCTAGAGTCTGGGTTAATGAGCAGTTCTTC
CASSPSRVWVNEQFF
>NA|TRBV11-2|TRBJ1-5|NA|18
TGTGCCAGCAGCTTAACGGGACTCCAGGGATCTCCCGATCAGCCCCAGCATTTT
CASSLTGLQGSPDQPQHF
>NA|TRBV4-3|TRBJ1-3|NA|17
TGCGCCAGCAGCCAAGGGTTCGGGGGGGCGTTAGGAAACACCATATATTTT
CASSQGFGGALGNTIYF
>NA|TRBV4-3|TRBJ2-7|NA|16
TGCGCCAGCAGCCAAGAACCCGGGACAAGCTCCTACGAGCAGTACTTC
CASSQEPGTSSYEQYF
>TRBD1|TRBV9|TRBJ2-7|NA|15
TGTGCCAGCAGCCCCACAGGGGGGATATCCTACGAGCAGTACTTC
CASSPTGGISYEQYF
>NA|TRBV6-1|TRBJ1-2|NA|15
TGTGCCAGCAGTGAAGCCGTGGGGGCTCCTTATGGCTACACCTTC
CASSEAVGAPYGYTF
>TRBD1|TRBV11-2|TRBJ2-7|few|13
TGTGCCAGCAGCGCCCGGGACAGGCGCGAGCAGTACTTC
CASSARDRREQYF